This T cell receptor (beta chain) was captured in a study of human T cells and chemical hapten exposure. On the study more broadly: The sensitizing agent was 2% DPC, placed on about 2 cm by about 2 cm of upper inner arm skin. Slight differences in pooled library volume were the main source of varying TCR yields across samples.

Described time point: pre-sensitization, week 0. Documented treatment: therapeutic diphenylcyclopropenone sensitization with weekly scalp DPC. This clonotype was observed many times. Germline-derived CDR1 and CDR2 are SGHTA and FQGTGA. V shed 2 bases and J shed 3 bases, with 16 bases lying between them. The CDR3 extends over 16 amino acids. TCRdb independently ran MiXCR on the RACE reads; one entry per CDR3 protein. The table records 280,000 or so distinct CDR3 sequences, over 7.5% of them present only once. The chain employs TRBV7-3 and TRBJ1-1; D ambiguous. The sample here was whole blood, taken in connection with sensitization to the hapten diphenylcyclopropenone (DPC). The origin of this receptor is a man aged 18-30 years with alopecia areata. Some clones in this sample may be carry-over from other donors' samples. The CDR3 nucleotides are TGTGCCAGCAGCTTAGGAGTGGTAGCTTGGGACACTGAAGCTTTCTTT. Its translation is CASSLGVVAWDTEAFF.